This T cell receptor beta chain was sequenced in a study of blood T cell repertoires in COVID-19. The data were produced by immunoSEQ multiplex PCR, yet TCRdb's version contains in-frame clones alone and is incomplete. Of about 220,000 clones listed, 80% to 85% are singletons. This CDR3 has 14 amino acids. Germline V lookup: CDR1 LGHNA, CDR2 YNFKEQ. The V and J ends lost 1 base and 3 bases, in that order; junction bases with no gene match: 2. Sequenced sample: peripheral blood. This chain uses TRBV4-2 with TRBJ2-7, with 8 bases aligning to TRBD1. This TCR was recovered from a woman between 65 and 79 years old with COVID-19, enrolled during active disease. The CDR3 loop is CASSQGDRHYEQYF. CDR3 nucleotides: TGTGCCAGCAGCCAAGGGGACAGGCACTACGAGCAGTACTTC.